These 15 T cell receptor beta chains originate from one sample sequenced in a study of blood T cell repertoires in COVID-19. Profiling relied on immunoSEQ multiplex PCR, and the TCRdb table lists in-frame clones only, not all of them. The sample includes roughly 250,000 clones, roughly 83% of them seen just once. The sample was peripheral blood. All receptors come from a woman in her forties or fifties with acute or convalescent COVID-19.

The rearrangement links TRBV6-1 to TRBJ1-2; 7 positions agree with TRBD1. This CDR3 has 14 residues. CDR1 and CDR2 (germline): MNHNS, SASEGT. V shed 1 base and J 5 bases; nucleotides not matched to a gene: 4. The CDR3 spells CASSEVGTAYGYTF. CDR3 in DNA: TGTGCCAGCAGTGAAGTGGGGACAGCTTATGGCTACACCTTC.

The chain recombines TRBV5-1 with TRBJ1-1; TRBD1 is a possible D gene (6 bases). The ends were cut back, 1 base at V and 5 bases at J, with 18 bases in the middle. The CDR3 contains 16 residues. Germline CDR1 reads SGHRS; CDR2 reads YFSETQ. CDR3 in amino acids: CASSLQAGAGDTEAFF. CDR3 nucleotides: TGCGCCAGCAGCTTGCAGGCAGGGGCCGGGGATACTGAAGCTTTCTTT.

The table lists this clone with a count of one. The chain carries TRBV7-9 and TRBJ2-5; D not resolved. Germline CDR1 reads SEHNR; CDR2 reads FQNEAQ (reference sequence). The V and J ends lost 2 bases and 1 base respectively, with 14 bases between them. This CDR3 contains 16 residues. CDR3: CASSLNIQAPQETQYF. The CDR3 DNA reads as TGTGCCAGCAGCTTAAATATCCAGGCCCCCCAAGAGACCCAGTACTTC.

DNA for the CDR3: TGTGCCAGCAGCCAAGGGACAGGGTGGGCAGATACGCAGTATTTT. Translating gives CASSQGTGWADTQYF. The chain joins TRBV3-1 (or the pseudogene TRBV3-2) to TRBJ2-3; 8 bases are a match to TRBD1. Germline V CDR1 and CDR2: LGHDT, YNNKEL (reference sequence). This CDR3 spans 15 amino acids. The V segment lost 1 base and the J segment 4 bases; nucleotides outside the gene matches: 4.

The CDR3 is CASWGLAGSYNEQFF. The CDR3 bases are TGTGCCAGCTGGGGACTAGCGGGTTCCTACAATGAGCAGTTCTTC. The rearrangement links TRBV2 to TRBJ2-1; the match to TRBD2 covers 12 bases. Germline V gives CDR1 SNHLY, CDR2 FYNNEI. Trimming removed 8 bases from V and 1 base from J; junction bases left unmatched: 3. This CDR3 has 15 amino acids. Looking up the rest from reference TRBV2 and TRBJ2-1 gives the full variable domain: EPEVTQTPSHQVTQMGQEVILRCVPISNHLYFYWYRQILGQKVEFLVSFYNNEISEKSEIFDDQFSVERPDGSNFTLKIRSTKLEDSAMYFCASWGLAGSYNEQFFGPGTRLTVL.

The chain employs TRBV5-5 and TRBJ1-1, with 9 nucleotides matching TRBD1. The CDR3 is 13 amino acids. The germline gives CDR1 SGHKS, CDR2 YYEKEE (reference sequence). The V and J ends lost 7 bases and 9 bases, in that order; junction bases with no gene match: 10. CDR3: CASEGDRATKAFF. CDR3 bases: TGTGCCAGCGAGGGGGACAGGGCAACAAAAGCTTTCTTT.

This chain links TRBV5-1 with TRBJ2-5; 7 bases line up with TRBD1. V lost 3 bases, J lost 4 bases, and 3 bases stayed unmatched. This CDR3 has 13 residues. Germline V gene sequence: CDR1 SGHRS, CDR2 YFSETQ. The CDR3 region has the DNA TGCGCCAGCAGCTCCGGGACAGTAGAGACCCAGTACTTC. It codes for CASSSGTVETQYF.

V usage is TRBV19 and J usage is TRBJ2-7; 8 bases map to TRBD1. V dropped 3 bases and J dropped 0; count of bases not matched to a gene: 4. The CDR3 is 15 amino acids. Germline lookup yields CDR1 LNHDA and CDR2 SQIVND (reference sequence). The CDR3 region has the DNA TGTGCCAGTAGTATGAGTACAGGGGGCTCCTACGAGCAGTACTTC. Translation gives CASSMSTGGSYEQYF.

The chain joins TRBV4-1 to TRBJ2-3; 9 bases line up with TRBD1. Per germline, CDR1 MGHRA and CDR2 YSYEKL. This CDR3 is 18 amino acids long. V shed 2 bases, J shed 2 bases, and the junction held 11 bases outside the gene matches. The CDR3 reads CASSQSYRTGDITDTQYF. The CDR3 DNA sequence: TGCGCCAGCAGCCAATCCTACCGGACAGGGGATATCACAGATACGCAGTATTTT.

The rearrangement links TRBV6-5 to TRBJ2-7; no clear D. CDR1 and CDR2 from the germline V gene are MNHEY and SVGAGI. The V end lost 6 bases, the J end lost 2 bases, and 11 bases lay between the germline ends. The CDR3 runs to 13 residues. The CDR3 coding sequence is TGTGCCAGCAGGAAGATTTCGGCCTACGAGCAGTACTTC. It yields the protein CASRKISAYEQYF.

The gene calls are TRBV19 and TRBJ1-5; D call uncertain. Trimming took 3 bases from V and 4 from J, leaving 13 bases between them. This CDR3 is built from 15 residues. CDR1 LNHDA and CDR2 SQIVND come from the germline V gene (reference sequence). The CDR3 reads CASSMGRSSNQPQHF. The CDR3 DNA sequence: TGTGCCAGTAGTATGGGCCGGTCAAGTAATCAGCCCCAGCATTTT.

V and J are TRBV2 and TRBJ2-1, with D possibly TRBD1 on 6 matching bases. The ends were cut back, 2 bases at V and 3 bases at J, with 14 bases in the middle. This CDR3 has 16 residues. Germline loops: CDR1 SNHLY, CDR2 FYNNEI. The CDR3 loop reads CASSETGGQYYNEQFF. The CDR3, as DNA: TGTGCCAGCAGTGAAACTGGGGGACAATACTACAATGAGCAGTTCTTC. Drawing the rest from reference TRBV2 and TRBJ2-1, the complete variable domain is EPEVTQTPSHQVTQMGQEVILRCVPISNHLYFYWYRQILGQKVEFLVSFYNNEISEKSEIFDDQFSVERPDGSNFTLKIRSTKLEDSAMYFCASSETGGQYYNEQFFGPGTRLTVL.

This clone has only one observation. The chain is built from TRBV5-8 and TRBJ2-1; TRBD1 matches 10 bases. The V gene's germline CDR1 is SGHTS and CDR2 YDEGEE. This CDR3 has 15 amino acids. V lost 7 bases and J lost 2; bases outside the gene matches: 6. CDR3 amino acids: CASSLGQGTYNEQFF. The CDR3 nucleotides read TGTGCCAGCTCCCTGGGACAGGGGACCTACAATGAGCAGTTCTTC.

The DNA of the CDR3 is TGTGCCAGCAGCTTGGCGACTGGGGGGAACGAGGCCCAGCATTTT. It is translated as CASSLATGGNEAQHF. The genes are TRBV7-2 and TRBJ1-5; weak D call: TRBD1 (5 bases). Germline CDR1 SGHTA, CDR2 FQGNSA. Trimming stripped 3 bases from V and 11 bases from J, with 20 bases between. There are 15 residues in the CDR3.

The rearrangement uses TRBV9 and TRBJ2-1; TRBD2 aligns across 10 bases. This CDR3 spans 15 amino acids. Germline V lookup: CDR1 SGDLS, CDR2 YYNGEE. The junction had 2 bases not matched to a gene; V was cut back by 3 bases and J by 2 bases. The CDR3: CASSDSGGPYNEQFF. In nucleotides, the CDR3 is TGTGCCAGCAGCGATAGCGGGGGGCCCTACAATGAGCAGTTCTTC.